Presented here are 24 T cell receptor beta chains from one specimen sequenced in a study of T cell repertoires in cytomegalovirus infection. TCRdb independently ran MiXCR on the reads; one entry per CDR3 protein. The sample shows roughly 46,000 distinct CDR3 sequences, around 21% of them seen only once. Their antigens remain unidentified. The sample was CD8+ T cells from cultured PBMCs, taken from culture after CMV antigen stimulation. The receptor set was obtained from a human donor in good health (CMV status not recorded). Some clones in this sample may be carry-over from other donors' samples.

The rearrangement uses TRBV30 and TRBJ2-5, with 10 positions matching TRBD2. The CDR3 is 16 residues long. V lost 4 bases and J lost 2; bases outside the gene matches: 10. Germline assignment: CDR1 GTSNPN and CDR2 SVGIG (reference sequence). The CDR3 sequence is CAWTKRGLAIQETQYF. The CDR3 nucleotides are TGTGCCTGGACAAAACGGGGACTAGCGATTCAAGAGACCCAGTACTTC.

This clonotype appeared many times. DNA for the CDR3: TGTGCCAGCATCCCGCGGGACAGAAGCACAGATACGCAGTATTTT. This codes for CASIPRDRSTDTQYF. The chain uses TRBV7-9 and TRBJ2-3; tentatively, D is TRBD1 (7 bases). The CDR3 contains 15 residues. Germline loops: CDR1 SEHNR, CDR2 FQNEAQ (reference sequence). V was clipped by 7 bases and J by 0 bases, with 14 bases between them.

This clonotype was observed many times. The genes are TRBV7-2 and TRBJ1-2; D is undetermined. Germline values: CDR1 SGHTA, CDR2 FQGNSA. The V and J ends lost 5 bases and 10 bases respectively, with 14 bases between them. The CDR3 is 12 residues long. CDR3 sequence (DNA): TGTGCCAGCAGCCCAAGGTCCACGGTCTACACCTTC. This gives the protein CASSPRSTVYTF.

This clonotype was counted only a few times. CDR3 protein: CASSQDLAGVTYEQYF. The DNA of the CDR3 is TGCGCCAGCAGCCAGGATCTAGCGGGAGTTACCTACGAGCAGTACTTC. This chain joins TRBV4-3 and TRBJ2-7; TRBD2 agrees at 10 bases. V trimming: 3 bases; J trimming: 2 bases; junction bases outside the gene matches: 7. CDR1 is LGHNA, CDR2 YSLEER, per germline. The CDR3 covers 16 residues.

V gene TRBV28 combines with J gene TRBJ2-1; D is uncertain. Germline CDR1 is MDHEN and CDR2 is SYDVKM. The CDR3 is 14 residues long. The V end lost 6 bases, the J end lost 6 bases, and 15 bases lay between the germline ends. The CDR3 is CASSSTSIPNEQFF. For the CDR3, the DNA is TGTGCCAGCAGCTCCACGTCGATCCCCAATGAGCAGTTCTTC.

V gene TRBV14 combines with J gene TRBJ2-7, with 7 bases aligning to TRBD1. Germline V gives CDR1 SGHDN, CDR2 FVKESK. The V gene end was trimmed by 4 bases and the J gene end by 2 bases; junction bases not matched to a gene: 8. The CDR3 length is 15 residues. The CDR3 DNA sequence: TGTGCCAGCAGCCCAAGGATGGGACAGACCTACGAGCAGTACTTC. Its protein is CASSPRMGQTYEQYF.

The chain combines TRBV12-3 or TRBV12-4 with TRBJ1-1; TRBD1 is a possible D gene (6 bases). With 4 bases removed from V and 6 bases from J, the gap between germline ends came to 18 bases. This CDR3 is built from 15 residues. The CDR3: CASSSHLRDISEAFF. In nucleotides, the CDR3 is TGTGCCAGCAGTTCCCACCTCCGGGACATATCTGAAGCTTTCTTT.

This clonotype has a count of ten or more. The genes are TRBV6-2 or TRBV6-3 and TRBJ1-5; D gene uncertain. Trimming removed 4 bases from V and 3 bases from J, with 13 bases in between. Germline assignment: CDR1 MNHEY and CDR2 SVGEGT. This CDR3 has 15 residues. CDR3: CASSFPDGINQPQHF. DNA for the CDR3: TGTGCCAGCAGTTTTCCGGACGGAATCAATCAGCCCCAGCATTTT.

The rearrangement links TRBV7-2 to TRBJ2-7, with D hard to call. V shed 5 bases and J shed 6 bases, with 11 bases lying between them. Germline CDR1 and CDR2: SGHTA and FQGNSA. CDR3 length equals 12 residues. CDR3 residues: CASSDIAIEQYF. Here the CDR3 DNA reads TGTGCCAGCAGCGACATAGCCATCGAGCAGTACTTC.

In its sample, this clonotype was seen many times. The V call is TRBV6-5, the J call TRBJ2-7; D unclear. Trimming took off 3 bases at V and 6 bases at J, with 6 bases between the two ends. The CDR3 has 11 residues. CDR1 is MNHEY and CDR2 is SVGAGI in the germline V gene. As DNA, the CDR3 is TGTGCCAGCAGTTATTCCACCGAGCAGTACTTC. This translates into CASSYSTEQYF.

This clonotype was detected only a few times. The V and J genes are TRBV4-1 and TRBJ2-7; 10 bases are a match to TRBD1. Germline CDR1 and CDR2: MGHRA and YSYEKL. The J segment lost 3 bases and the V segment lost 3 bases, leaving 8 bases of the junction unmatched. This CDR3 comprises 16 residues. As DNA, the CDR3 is TGCGCCAGCAGCCAGGGGACAGGGGAAGGGGACTACGAGCAGTACTTC. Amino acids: CASSQGTGEGDYEQYF.

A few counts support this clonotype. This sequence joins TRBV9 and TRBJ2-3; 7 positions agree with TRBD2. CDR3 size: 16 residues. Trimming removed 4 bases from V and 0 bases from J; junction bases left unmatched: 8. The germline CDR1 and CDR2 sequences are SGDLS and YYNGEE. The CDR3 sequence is CASSPKGGLSTDTQYF. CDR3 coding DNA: TGTGCCAGCAGCCCGAAGGGAGGGCTTAGCACAGATACGCAGTATTTT.

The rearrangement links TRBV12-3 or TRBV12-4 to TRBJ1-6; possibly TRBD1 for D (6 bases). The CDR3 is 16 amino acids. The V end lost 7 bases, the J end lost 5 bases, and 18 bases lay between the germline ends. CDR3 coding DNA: TGTGCCAGCACTACTTTCACCTGGGACAATAATTCACCCCTCCACTTT. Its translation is CASTTFTWDNNSPLHF.

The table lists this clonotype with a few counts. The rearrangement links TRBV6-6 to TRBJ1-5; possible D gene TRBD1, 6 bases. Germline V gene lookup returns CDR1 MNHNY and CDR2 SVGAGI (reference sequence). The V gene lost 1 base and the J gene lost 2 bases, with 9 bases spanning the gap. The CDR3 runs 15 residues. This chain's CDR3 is CASSYLTGRNQPQHF. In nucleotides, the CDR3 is TGTGCCAGCAGTTACTTAACAGGGCGCAATCAGCCCCAGCATTTT.

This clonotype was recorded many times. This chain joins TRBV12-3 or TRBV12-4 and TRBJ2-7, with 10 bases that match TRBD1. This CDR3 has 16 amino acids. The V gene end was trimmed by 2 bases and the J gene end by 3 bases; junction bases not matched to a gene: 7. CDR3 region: CASSLSEGQGVYEQYF. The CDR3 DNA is TGTGCCAGCAGTTTAAGCGAAGGACAGGGGGTCTACGAGCAGTACTTC.

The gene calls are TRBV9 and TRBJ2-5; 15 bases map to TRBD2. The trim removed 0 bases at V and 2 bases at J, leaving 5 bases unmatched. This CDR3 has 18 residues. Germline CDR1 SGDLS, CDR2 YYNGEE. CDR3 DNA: TGTGCCAGCAGCGTAGCGGGACTAGCGGGGGGTAGACAAGAGACCCAGTACTTC. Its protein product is CASSVAGLAGGRQETQYF.

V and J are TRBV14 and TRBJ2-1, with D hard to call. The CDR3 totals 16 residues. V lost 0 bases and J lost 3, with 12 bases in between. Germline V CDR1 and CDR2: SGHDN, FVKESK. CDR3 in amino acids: CASSQDENLFYNEQFF. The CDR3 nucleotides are TGTGCCAGCAGCCAAGATGAGAATTTATTCTACAATGAGCAGTTCTTC.

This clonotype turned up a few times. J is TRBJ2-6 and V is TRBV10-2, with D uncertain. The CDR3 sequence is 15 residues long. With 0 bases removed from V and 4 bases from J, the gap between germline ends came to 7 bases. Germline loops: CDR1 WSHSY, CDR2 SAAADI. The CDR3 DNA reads TGCGCCAGCAGTGAGTCCATCTCAGGGGCCAACGTCCTGACTTTC. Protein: CASSESISGANVLTF.

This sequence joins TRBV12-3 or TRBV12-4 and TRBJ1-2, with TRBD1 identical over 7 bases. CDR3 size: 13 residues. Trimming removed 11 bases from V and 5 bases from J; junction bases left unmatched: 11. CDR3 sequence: CASRQGIRYGYTF. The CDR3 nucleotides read TGTGCCTCCAGACAGGGAATTCGGTATGGCTACACCTTC.

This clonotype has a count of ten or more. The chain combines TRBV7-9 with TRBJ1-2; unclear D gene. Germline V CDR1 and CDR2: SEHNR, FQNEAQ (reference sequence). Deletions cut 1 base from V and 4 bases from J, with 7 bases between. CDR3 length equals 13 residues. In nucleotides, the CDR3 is TGTGCCAGCAGCTTAGGGACCTCCTATGGCTACACCTTC. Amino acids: CASSLGTSYGYTF.

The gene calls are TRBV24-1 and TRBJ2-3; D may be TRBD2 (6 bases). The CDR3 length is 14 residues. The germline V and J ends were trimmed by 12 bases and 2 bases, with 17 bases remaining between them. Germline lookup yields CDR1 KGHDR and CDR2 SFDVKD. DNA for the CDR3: TGTGCCTCTTCATCTGGGACTTCCACAGATACGCAGTATTTT. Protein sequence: CASSSGTSTDTQYF.

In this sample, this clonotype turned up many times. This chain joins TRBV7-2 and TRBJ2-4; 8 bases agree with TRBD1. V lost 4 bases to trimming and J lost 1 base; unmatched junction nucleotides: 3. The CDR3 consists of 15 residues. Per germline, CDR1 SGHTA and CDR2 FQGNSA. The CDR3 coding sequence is TGTGCCAGCAGCTCGAGGACAGGGGCCAAAAACATTCAGTACTTC. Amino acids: CASSSRTGAKNIQYF.

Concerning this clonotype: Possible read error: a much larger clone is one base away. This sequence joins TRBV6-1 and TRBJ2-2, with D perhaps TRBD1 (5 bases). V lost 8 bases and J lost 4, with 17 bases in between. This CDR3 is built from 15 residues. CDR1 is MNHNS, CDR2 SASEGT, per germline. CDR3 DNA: TGTGCCAGCGCCCTGAGACAGCAAAGCACCGGGGAGCTGTTTTTT. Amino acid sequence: CASALRQQSTGELFF.

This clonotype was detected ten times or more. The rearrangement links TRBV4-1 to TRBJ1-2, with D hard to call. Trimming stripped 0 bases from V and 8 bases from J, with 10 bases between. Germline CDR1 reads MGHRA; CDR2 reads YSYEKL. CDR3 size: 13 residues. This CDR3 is CASSQDLRAGYTF. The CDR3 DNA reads TGCGCCAGCAGCCAAGATCTGAGGGCGGGCTACACCTTC.